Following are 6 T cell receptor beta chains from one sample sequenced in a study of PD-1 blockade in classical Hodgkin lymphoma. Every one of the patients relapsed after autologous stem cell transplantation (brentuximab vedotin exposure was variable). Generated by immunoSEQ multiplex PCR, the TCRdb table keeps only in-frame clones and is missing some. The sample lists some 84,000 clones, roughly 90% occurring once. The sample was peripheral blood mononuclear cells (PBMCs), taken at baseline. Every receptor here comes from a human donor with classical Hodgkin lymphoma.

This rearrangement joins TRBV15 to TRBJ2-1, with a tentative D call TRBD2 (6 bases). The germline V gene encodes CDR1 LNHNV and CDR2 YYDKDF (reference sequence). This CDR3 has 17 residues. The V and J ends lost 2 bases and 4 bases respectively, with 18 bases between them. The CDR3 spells CATSRSTGTQRYNEQFF. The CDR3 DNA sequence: TGTGCCACCAGCAGATCCACCGGGACTCAGAGGTACAATGAGCAGTTCTTC.

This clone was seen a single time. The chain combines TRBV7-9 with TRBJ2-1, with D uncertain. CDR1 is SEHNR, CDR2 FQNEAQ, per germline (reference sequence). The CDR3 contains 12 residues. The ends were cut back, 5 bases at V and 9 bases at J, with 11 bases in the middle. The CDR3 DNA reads TGTGCCAGCAGCCCACCAGGACCTGAGCAGTTCTTC. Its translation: CASSPPGPEQFF. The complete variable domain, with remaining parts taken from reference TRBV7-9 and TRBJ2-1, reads DTGVSQNPRHKITKRGQNVTFRCDPISEHNRLYWYRQTLGQGPEFLTYFQNEAQLEKSRLLSDRFSAERPKGSFSTLEIQRTEQGDSAMYLCASSPPGPEQFFGPGTRLTVL.

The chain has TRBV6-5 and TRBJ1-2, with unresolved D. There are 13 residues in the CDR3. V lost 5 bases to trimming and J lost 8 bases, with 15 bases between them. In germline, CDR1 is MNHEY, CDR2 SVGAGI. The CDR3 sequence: CASSATEPYGYTF. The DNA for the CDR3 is TGTGCCAGCAGTGCAACGGAGCCGTACGGCTACACCTTC.

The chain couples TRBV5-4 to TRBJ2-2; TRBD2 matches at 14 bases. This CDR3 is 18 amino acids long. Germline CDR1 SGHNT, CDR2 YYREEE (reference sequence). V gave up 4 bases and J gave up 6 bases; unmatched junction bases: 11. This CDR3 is CASSPYGTSGSRPGELFF. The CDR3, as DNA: TGTGCCAGCAGCCCTTACGGGACTAGCGGGAGTAGGCCCGGGGAGCTGTTTTTT.

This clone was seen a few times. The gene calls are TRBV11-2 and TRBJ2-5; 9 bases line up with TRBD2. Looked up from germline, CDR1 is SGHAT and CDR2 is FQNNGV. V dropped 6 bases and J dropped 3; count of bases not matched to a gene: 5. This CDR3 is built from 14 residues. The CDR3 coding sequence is TGTGCCAGCAGTCCCCGACTAGCGGAAGAGACCCAGTACTTC. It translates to CASSPRLAEETQYF.

CDR3 sequence: CASSLGLAGQETQYF. CDR3 bases: TGTGCCAGCAGTCTGGGACTAGCGGGACAAGAGACCCAGTACTTC. The rearrangement uses TRBV5-4 and TRBJ2-5; 13 bases align to TRBD2. The CDR3 is 15 amino acids. Germline CDR1 SGHNT, CDR2 YYREEE (reference sequence). The trim removed 5 bases at V and 2 bases at J, leaving 3 bases unmatched.